This T cell receptor (beta chain) was sequenced during a study of CD8 T cells in Susac syndrome. Random hexamers served to reverse transcribe roughly 0.5 to 1 ug RNA. Coverage of TCR beta CDR3 amplification by immunoSEQ multiplex PCR extended to 54 Vbeta and 13 Jbeta. One entry per CDR3 protein results from TCRdb running MiXCR on the immunoSEQ multiplex PCR reads. The table shows 150,000 to 200,000 distinct CDR3 sequences, with around 95% occurring only once. CDR3 length equals 14 residues. CDR1 and CDR2 (germline): LGHDT, YNNKEL (reference sequence). Trimming left V 4 bases short and J 5 bases short, with 14 bases between. Peripheral blood CD8+ and CD4+ T cells were profiled by TCR beta sequencing. The multiple sclerosis controls comprised treatment-naive patients whose relapsing-remitting disease was stable or active. The TEMRA cells underwent FACS enrichment, while the CD8+ and CD4+ T cells underwent negative isolation.

V usage is TRBV3-1 and J usage is TRBJ2-5; D may correspond to TRBD1 or TRBD2 (6 bases each). The sequenced sample was CD4+ T cells from PBMCs. This receptor was taken from a human donor with multiple sclerosis. The CDR3 region has the DNA TGTGCCAGCAGCCCGGGGGCACGGAGGGAGACCCAGTACTTC. Encoded protein: CASSPGARRETQYF.